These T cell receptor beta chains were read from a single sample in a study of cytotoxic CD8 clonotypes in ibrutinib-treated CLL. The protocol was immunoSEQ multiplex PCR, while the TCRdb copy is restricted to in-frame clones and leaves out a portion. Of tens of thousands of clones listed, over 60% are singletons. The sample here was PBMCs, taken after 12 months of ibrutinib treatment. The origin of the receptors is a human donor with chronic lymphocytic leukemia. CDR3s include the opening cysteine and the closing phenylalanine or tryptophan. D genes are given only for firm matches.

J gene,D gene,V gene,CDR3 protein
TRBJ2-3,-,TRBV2,CASAQGGADTQYF
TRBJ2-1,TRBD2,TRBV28,CASSLRTSGRRFYNEQFF
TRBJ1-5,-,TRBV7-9,CASSLPTDQPQHF
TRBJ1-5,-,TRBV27,CASSLFAGAGLSNQPQHF
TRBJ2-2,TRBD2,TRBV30,CAWSIGGGETGELFF
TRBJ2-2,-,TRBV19,CASTGSGLGQGELFF
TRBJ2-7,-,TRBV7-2,CASSLGRAHEQYF
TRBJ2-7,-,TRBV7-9,CASSLGQQTYEQYF
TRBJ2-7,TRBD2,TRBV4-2,CASSQDHLPPRAGEPSYEQYF
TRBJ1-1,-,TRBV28,CASSLRRVRNTEAFF
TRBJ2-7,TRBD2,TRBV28,CASNPSGVTYEQYF
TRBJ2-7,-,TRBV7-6,CASSPIYEQYF
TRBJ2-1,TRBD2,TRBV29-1,CSVSNSGRAYNEQFF
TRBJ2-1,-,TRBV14,CASSQARGRIHNEQFF
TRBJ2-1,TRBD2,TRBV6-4,CASSELAGGSEQFF
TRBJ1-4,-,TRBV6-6,CASSYSGGGPNEKLFF
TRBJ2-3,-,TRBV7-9,CASSLALGPGGADTQYF
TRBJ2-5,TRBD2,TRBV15,CATSRWGGSQETQYF
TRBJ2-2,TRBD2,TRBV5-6,CASSSGTSGSWGELFF
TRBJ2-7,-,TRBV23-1,CAGRDEQYF
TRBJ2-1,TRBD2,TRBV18,CASSPLISSGTYNEQFF
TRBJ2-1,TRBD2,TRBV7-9,CASSRSGGRNNEQFF
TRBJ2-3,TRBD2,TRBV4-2,CASSRLAGSDTQYF
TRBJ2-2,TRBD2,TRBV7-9,CASSLVRAGGNANTGELFF
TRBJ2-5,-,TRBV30,CAWGVEETQYF
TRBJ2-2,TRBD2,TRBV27,CASSKGLAGVRGELFF
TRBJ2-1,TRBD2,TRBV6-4,CASSALAGGPNEQFF
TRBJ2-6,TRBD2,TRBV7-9,CASSLGGLAGSGANVLTF